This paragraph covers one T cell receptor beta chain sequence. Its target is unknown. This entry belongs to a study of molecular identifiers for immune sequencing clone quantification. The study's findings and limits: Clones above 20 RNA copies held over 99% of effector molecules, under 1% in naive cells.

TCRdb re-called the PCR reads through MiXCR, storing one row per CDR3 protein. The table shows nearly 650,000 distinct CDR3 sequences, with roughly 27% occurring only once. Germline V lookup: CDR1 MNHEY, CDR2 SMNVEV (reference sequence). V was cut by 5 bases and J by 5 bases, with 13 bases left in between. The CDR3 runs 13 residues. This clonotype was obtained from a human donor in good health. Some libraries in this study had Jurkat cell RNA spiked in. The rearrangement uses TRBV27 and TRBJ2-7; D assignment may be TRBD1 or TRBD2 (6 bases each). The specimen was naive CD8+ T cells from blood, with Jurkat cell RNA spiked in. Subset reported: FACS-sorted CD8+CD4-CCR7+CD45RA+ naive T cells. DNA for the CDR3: TGTGCCAGCAGTCCGGGGGCCTGGCACGAGCAGTACTTC. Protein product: CASSPGAWHEQYF.